In this sample, the clone carrying this TCR beta chain turned up a few times. This CDR3 has 20 amino acids. Germline CDR1 reads SGHDT; CDR2 reads YYEEEE. Losses at the gene ends were 4 bases for V and 2 bases for J; bases not matched to a gene: 20. This sample was included in a study of T-cell reconstitution after alpha-beta-depleted transplantation in children. TCRbeta library construction was performed incorporating unique molecular identifiers. TCRdb analysed the PCR reads with MiXCR anew, one entry per CDR3 protein. The sample holds 90,000 to 130,000 distinct CDR3 sequences, roughly 6.1% seen once.

The gene calls are TRBV5-6 and TRBJ2-1; 8 positions agree with TRBD2. The sequenced sample was PBMCs, mostly from graft donor cells, obtained 360 days after TCRalphabeta/CD19-depleted stem cell transplant. The receptor comes from a male patient between 2 and 10 years old who had a stem cell transplant for acute lymphoblastic leukemia, so the T cells may come from the graft donor. CDR3 bases: TGTGCCAGCAGCCCCGGGTGGCTAGCGGGCCCTAATTCCCCCTACAATGAGCAGTTCTTC. It codes for CASSPGWLAGPNSPYNEQFF.